The 23 T cell receptor beta chains below were found in one sample sequenced in a study of human T cells and chemical hapten exposure. Time point denoted: patch test 3, about 24 weeks after DPC sensitization. Treatment defined: therapeutic diphenylcyclopropenone sensitization with weekly scalp DPC. TCRdb recomputed calls from the RACE reads with MiXCR, one row per CDR3 protein. The sample holds approximately 110,000 distinct CDR3 sequences, nearly 35% seen once. Sequences were derived from whole blood, sampled in connection with sensitization to the hapten diphenylcyclopropenone (DPC). The receptors were sampled from a middle-aged man with alopecia areata. Some clones in this sample may be carry-over from other donors' samples.

The genes are TRBV18 and TRBJ2-7; TRBD2 is a possible D gene (6 bases). The CDR3 length is 13 residues. With 1 base removed from V and 7 bases from J, the gap between germline ends came to 11 bases. Germline assignment: CDR1 KGHSH and CDR2 LQKENI. CDR3: CASSPQTLAEQYF. CDR3 in DNA: TGTGCCAGCTCACCACAGACCCTAGCGGAGCAGTACTTC.

This clonotype has more than one count but fewer than ten. V and J are TRBV5-1 and TRBJ1-5; D is perhaps TRBD1 (5 bases). From germline, CDR1 is SGHRS and CDR2 YFSETQ. Trimming took 0 bases from V and 4 from J, leaving 11 bases between them. CDR3 length equals 15 residues. CDR3 sequence (DNA): TGCGCCAGCAGCTTGGGCGACAGCGTAAATCAGCCCCAGCATTTT. This encodes CASSLGDSVNQPQHF.

As to this clonotype: No conserved phenylalanine or tryptophan is present at the end of the CDR3, so a read error is the likely explanation. It is unclear where the CDR3 begins or ends on the DNA, so no DNA is shown, and the CDR3 is as TCRdb lists it. The chain recombines TRBV5-1 with TRBJ2-5; TRBD1 was called by the table and not checked on the DNA. The CDR3 has 17 amino acids, counting both end residues. Germline CDR1 is SGHRS and CDR2 is YFSETQ. The CDR3: CASSPEGRPRTDSSRFI.

This clonotype was counted only a few times. One end of the junction varies from germline; a read error may be responsible. The chain joins TRBV4-3 to TRBJ2-1, with 7 bases fitting TRBD1. Germline values: CDR1 LGHNA, CDR2 YSLEER. This CDR3 contains 19 residues. Written as DNA, the CDR3 is TGTGCCAGCAGCCAAGATGACAGGAGAGGACAGGAGTTGTACAATGAGCAGTTCTTC. It translates to CASSQDDRRGQELYNEQFF.

The genes are TRBV20-1 and TRBJ2-3; the D gene could be TRBD1 or TRBD2 (5 bases each). From germline, CDR1 is DFQATT and CDR2 SNEGSKA (reference sequence). V lost 5 bases and J lost 4, with 16 bases in between. The CDR3 contains 14 residues. CDR3 coding DNA: TGCAGTGCTGCCCGGGACGGAGCCGCAGATACGCAGTATTTT. Translation: CSAARDGAADTQYF.

This clonotype was counted only a few times. The V and J genes are TRBV9 and TRBJ2-5; TRBD2 matches 9 bases. The V and J ends lost 4 bases and 5 bases, in that order; junction bases with no gene match: 9. The CDR3 contains 15 residues. The germline CDR1 and CDR2 sequences are SGDLS and YYNGEE. The DNA for the CDR3 is TGTGCCAGCAGCCCAAGTAGCGGGAGTCCCGAGACCCAGTACTTC. It is translated as CASSPSSGSPETQYF.

V and J are TRBV6-2 or TRBV6-3 and TRBJ2-3; 10 bases line up with TRBD2. Germline V CDR1 and CDR2: MNHEY, SVGEGT. V lost 8 bases, J lost 2 bases, and 13 bases stayed unmatched. The CDR3 contains 17 residues. CDR3 DNA: TGTGCCAGCCAGTTCCGGGGACTAGCGCAATCCACAGATACGCAGTATTTT. This gives the protein CASQFRGLAQSTDTQYF.

The CDR3 nucleotides are TGTGCCAGCAGGGACTCCAGCACAGATACGCAGTATTTT. This codes for CASRDSSTDTQYF. This chain joins TRBV2 and TRBJ2-3; perhaps TRBD2 as D (5 bases). V was trimmed by 6 bases and J by 0 bases, leaving 7 bases between them. In germline, CDR1 is SNHLY, CDR2 FYNNEI. CDR3 size: 13 residues.

V is TRBV6-6 and J is TRBJ2-1; 11 bases map to TRBD2. With 5 bases clipped from V and 10 bases from J, the junction kept 10 bases outside the gene matches. Germline CDR1 and CDR2: MNHNY and SVGAGI (reference sequence). The CDR3 consists of 15 residues. DNA for the CDR3: TGTGCCAGCAGTGACCCTAGCGGGAGGACGAGGGAGCAGTTCTTC. As protein: CASSDPSGRTREQFF.

V gene TRBV28 combines with J gene TRBJ2-7; D is undetermined. The CDR3 has 14 amino acids. Germline CDR1 MDHEN, CDR2 SYDVKM. V lost 1 base and J 0 bases, leaving 7 bases between the germline ends. CDR3 bases: TGTGCCAGCAGTTTATTGGGAATCTCCTACGAGCAGTACTTC. Its translation: CASSLLGISYEQYF.

V is TRBV7-2 and J is TRBJ2-1; 9 bases are a match to TRBD1. V shed 3 bases, J shed 1 base, and the junction held 10 bases outside the gene matches. Germline-derived CDR1 and CDR2 are SGHTA and FQGNSA. The CDR3 consists of 18 residues. The CDR3, as DNA: TGTGCCAGCAGCTTTTCTCGACAGGGGGTATCGTCCTACAATGAGCAGTTCTTC. This sequence encodes CASSFSRQGVSSYNEQFF. Combining the CDR3 with reference TRBV7-2 and TRBJ2-1 gives the whole variable domain GAGVSQSPSNKVTEKGKDVELRCDPISGHTALYWYRQSLGQGLEFLIYFQGNSAPDKSGLPSDRFSAERTGGSVSTLTIQRTQQEDSAVYLCASSFSRQGVSSYNEQFFGPGTRLTVL.

This chain joins TRBV10-3 and TRBJ2-3; 9 nucleotides align to TRBD2. Per germline, CDR1 ENHRY and CDR2 SYGVKD. CDR3 size: 13 residues. The J segment lost 5 bases and the V segment lost 9 bases, leaving 6 bases of the junction unmatched. Here the CDR3 DNA reads TGTGCCATTAGGGTAGCGGGAGAAGATACGCAGTATTTT. Protein sequence: CAIRVAGEDTQYF.

This chain joins TRBV27 and TRBJ2-1, with no clear D. This CDR3 region has 12 residues. CDR1 and CDR2 from the germline V gene are MNHEY and SMNVEV (reference sequence). The ends were cut back, 8 bases at V and 0 bases at J, with 5 bases in the middle. The CDR3 region is CASSYSYNEQFF. The CDR3 DNA reads TGTGCCAGCTCTTACTCCTACAATGAGCAGTTCTTC.

This chain connects TRBV7-2 to TRBJ2-1, with 11 bases fitting TRBD2. CDR1 and CDR2 (germline): SGHTA, FQGNSA. V trimming: 6 bases; J trimming: 9 bases; junction bases outside the gene matches: 7. The length of the CDR3 is 14 residues. In DNA form, the CDR3 reads TGTGCCAGCAGGCAACTAGCGGGAGTCAGTGAGCAGTTCTTC. Its translation: CASRQLAGVSEQFF. Looking up the rest from reference TRBV7-2 and TRBJ2-1 gives the full variable domain: GAGVSQSPSNKVTEKGKDVELRCDPISGHTALYWYRQSLGQGLEFLIYFQGNSAPDKSGLPSDRFSAERTGGSVSTLTIQRTQQEDSAVYLCASRQLAGVSEQFFGPGTRLTVL.

The chain carries TRBV6-1 and TRBJ1-5, with 9 bases lining up with TRBD1. The CDR3 is made up of 15 amino acids. Germline V CDR1 and CDR2: MNHNS, SASEGT. Unmatched junction bases numbered 10, after V lost 3 bases and J lost 10 bases. The CDR3 reads CASSELGQGLSPQHF. In nucleotides, the CDR3 is TGTGCCAGCAGTGAGCTGGGACAGGGCCTCAGTCCCCAGCATTTT.

In its sample, this clonotype was seen a few times. The chain has TRBV9 and TRBJ2-7; D gene uncertain. The CDR3 has 14 amino acids. V lost 0 bases, J lost 4 bases, and 11 bases lay in between. The germline V gene has CDR1 SGDLS and CDR2 YYNGEE. The CDR3 protein is CASSVGPHLYEQYF. In DNA form, the CDR3 reads TGTGCCAGCAGCGTAGGCCCCCACCTATACGAGCAGTACTTC.

This clonotype was seen many times. This chain joins TRBV20-1 and TRBJ2-3; the match to TRBD2 covers 7 bases. V trimming: 0 bases; J trimming: 5 bases; junction bases outside the gene matches: 8. The germline V gene encodes CDR1 DFQATT and CDR2 SNEGSKA (reference sequence). The CDR3 runs to 15 residues. CDR3 DNA: TGCAGTGCTAGAGAAGGTGGGAGGGCCAGAGATACGCAGTATTTT. Translation: CSAREGGRARDTQYF.

This clonotype was detected a few times. The chain employs TRBV19 and TRBJ2-1; 7 bases map to TRBD2. The CDR3 consists of 17 residues. The germline gives CDR1 LNHDA, CDR2 SQIVND (reference sequence). V trimming: 7 bases; J trimming: 2 bases; junction bases outside the gene matches: 14. The CDR3 bases are TGTGCCAGTACCCCCGGTGCTAGCGGTTCAACCTACAATGAGCAGTTCTTC. Amino acids: CASTPGASGSTYNEQFF.

This clonotype was seen only a few times. This chain uses TRBV25-1 with TRBJ1-5; no firm D call. CDR1 and CDR2 from the germline V gene are MGHDK and SYGVNS. The CDR3 totals 13 residues. Deletions cut 6 bases from V and 10 bases from J, with 16 bases between. The CDR3 DNA reads TGTGCCAGCAGCTCTTTTGGGTCATCACCCCAGCATTTT. Translating gives CASSSFGSSPQHF.

This clonotype was seen more than once but under ten times. The chain combines TRBV25-1 with TRBJ2-5; D might be TRBD2 (5 bases). The CDR3 has 14 residues. V shed 2 bases and J shed 5 bases, with 12 bases lying between them. CDR1 is MGHDK and CDR2 is SYGVNS in the germline V gene. In DNA form, the CDR3 reads TGTGCCAGCAGTGAACAGAGGCCGGGGGAGACCCAGTACTTC. As protein: CASSEQRPGETQYF.

This clonotype was found a few times. The J gene is TRBJ2-3, the V gene TRBV12-3 or TRBV12-4; D tentatively reads TRBD1 or TRBD2 (5 bases each). V lost 6 bases, J lost 10 bases, and 23 bases lay in between. The length of the CDR3 is 15 residues. CDR3 bases: TGTGCCAGCAGCCCAAGTCCTAATGGGGACGGATCGCAGTATTTT. Translation: CASSPSPNGDGSQYF.

The table lists this clonotype with a few counts. V and J are TRBV20-1 and TRBJ1-5; no clear D. The V end lost 1 base, the J end lost 3 bases, and 13 bases lay between the germline ends. Germline V gene sequence: CDR1 DFQATT, CDR2 SNEGSKA (reference sequence). The CDR3 runs to 15 residues. The chain's CDR3 is CSARGGMNANQPQHF. The CDR3 DNA reads TGCAGTGCTAGAGGGGGAATGAACGCCAATCAGCCCCAGCATTTT.

CDR3 sequence (DNA): TGTGCCAGCAGTTTAGGACAGATGTATCAGCCCCAGCATTTT. The encoded protein is CASSLGQMYQPQHF. The chain employs TRBV28 and TRBJ1-5; D may be TRBD1 (6 bases). V shed 2 bases and J shed 5 bases, with 10 bases lying between them. CDR1 and CDR2 from the germline V gene are MDHEN and SYDVKM. The CDR3 is 14 amino acids.